These T cell receptor beta chains were read from a single sample in a study of cytomegalovirus exposure and HLA in healthy donors. Data came from immunoSEQ multiplex PCR; TCRdb stores just in-frame clones and leaves some out. The data contain some 190,000 clones, more than 75% of them singletons. The specimen sequenced was PBMCs. The receptors come from a man between 35 and 55 years old in good health and CMV-seronegative. Each CDR3 is given with its conserved first and last residue. The D gene is left open where the match is weak. Size is omitted from some rows. Given values are once, few, many or a class for expanded clones.

>15|-|TRBJ1-5|TRBV4-2|-
TGTGCCAGCAGCCAAGATTCGGCCGGGAATCAGCCCCAGCATTTT
CASSQDSAGNQPQHF
>16|TRBD2|TRBJ2-2|TRBV4-2|-
TGTGCCAGCAGCAAGATTTCGGGGGGGCTTAGCGGGGAGCTGTTTTTT
CASSKISGGLSGELFF
>18|-|TRBJ2-3|TRBV9|-
TGTGCCAGCAGCGCACGAGGGCCTGGGAACCTACTCACAGATACGCAGTATTTT
CASSARGPGNLLTDTQYF
>15|-|TRBJ2-7|TRBV18|-
TGTGCCAGCTCACCAAGGGGGGGGCAAACCTACGAGCAGTACTTC
CASSPRGGQTYEQYF
>13|-|TRBJ1-5|TRBV21-1|-
TGTGCCAGCAGGGTCCGGGGCAATCAGCCCCAGCATTTT
CASRVRGNQPQHF
>15|-|TRBJ2-1|TRBV15|-
TGTGCCACCAGCAGAGATAGCCATTCCTACAATGAGCAGTTCTTC
CATSRDSHSYNEQFF
>15|TRBD1|TRBJ2-7|TRBV9|-
TGTGCCAGCAGCGTAGAAGAGGGGGCCGGCTACGAGCAGTACTTC
CASSVEEGAGYEQYF
>15|TRBD1|TRBJ2-7|TRBV6-1|-
TGTGCCAGCAGTGCAGCCGGGACAGGGACCTACGAGCAGTACTTC
CASSAAGTGTYEQYF
>14|TRBD1|TRBJ2-1|TRBV29-1|-
TGCAGCGCTCGCCGAGGACAGGGGGGCACTGAGCAGTTCTTC
CSARRGQGGTEQFF
>16|-|TRBJ1-2|TRBV4-1|once
TGCGCCAGCAGCCAGAGCGCGGTAGACAGTTATTATGGCTACACCTTC
CASSQSAVDSYYGYTF
>16|TRBD1|TRBJ2-1|TRBV6-6|-
TGTGCCAGCAGCGCACAAGGACAGGGCGCCTACAATGAGCAGTTCTTC
CASSAQGQGAYNEQFF
>15|-|TRBJ2-4|TRBV6-1|-
TGTGCCAGCAGTGGCCGCGGCGGTTGGGAGTACATTCAGTACTTC
CASSGRGGWEYIQYF
>17|TRBD1|TRBJ1-5|TRBV5-6|-
TGTGCCAGCAGCTGGGGGCAGGGGGCGCAAAGCAATCAGCCCCAGCATTTT
CASSWGQGAQSNQPQHF
>14|TRBD1|TRBJ2-1|TRBV2|once
TGTGCCAGCGGGGGACAGGGGACCTACAATGAGCAGTTCTTC
CASGGQGTYNEQFF
>14|-|TRBJ1-2|TRBV5-1|-
TGCGCCAGCAGCTTCGGCGGGGCTAACTATGGCTACACCTTC
CASSFGGANYGYTF
>17|TRBD2|TRBJ2-5|TRBV13|-
TGTGCCAGCAGCTCGGGACTAGCGGGGGCAGGTCGGGAGACCCAGTACTTC
CASSSGLAGAGRETQYF
>19|TRBD1|TRBJ2-4|TRBV7-2|-
TGTGCCAGCAGCCTTGAGGGGTCCGCGCGACAGGGTGTCAAAAACATTCAGTACTTC
CASSLEGSARQGVKNIQYF
>15|TRBD1|TRBJ1-1|TRBV30|-
TGTGCCTGGAGTGATGGGGGACAGGGAGAAACTGAAGCTTTCTTT
CAWSDGGQGETEAFF
>14|TRBD2|TRBJ2-1|TRBV13|-
TGTGCCAGCAGGAAAAGCGGGGGGGAGTATGAGCAGTTCTTC
CASRKSGGEYEQFF
>15|TRBD2|TRBJ2-7|TRBV6-5|-
TGTGCCAGCAGCTCCCGACTAGCGGGGGGATACGAGCAGTACTTC
CASSSRLAGGYEQYF
>15|TRBD1|TRBJ2-1|TRBV6-5|-
TGTGCCAGCAGTTTAGACAGGGGGCCCTTTAATGAGCAGTTCTTC
CASSLDRGPFNEQFF
>15|-|TRBJ2-7|TRBV7-3|-
TGTGCCAGCAGCTTAGGAGGCGGGCCTAACTACGAGCAGTACTTC
CASSLGGGPNYEQYF
>15|TRBD1|TRBJ1-1|TRBV2|-
TGTGCCAGCAGCCAACAGGGGGCTCTGAACACTGAAGCTTTCTTT
CASSQQGALNTEAFF
>14|-|TRBJ1-1|TRBV7-9|-
TGTGCCAGCAGCTTAGGACAGTTGGGCACTGAAGCTTTCTTT
CASSLGQLGTEAFF
>15|TRBD2|TRBJ2-7|TRBV11-2|-
TGTGCCAGCAGCCGGCCTAGCGGGATGGGCTACGAGCAGTACTTC
CASSRPSGMGYEQYF
>13|TRBD1|TRBJ1-2|TRBV15|-
TGTGCCACCAGCAGAACAGGGGTAGGGGGCTACACCTTC
CATSRTGVGGYTF
>15|TRBD1|TRBJ1-2|TRBV19|-
TGTGCCAGTAGTTTAAGGGGACAGGGGGGTGCGGACTACACCTTC
CASSLRGQGGADYTF
>12|-|TRBJ2-1|TRBV7-2|-
TGTGCCAGCAGCTTTATTGACAATGAGCAGTTCTTC
CASSFIDNEQFF
>15|TRBD1|TRBJ2-3|TRBV7-2|-
TGTGCCAGCAGCGCCCGACAGGGCCCGACAGATACGCAGTATTTT
CASSARQGPTDTQYF
>15|-|TRBJ1-1|TRBV7-8|once
TGTGCCAGCAGCTTAGATACTTCCGCCAGGGCTGAAGCTTTCTTT
CASSLDTSARAEAFF
>12|-|TRBJ2-5|TRBV12-5|once
TGTGCTAGTGGTTTAAGGGGAGAGACCCAGTACTTC
CASGLRGETQYF
>14|TRBD1|TRBJ2-3|TRBV9|-
TGTGCCAGCAGCCTCAGGGGGCTCGCAGATACGCAGTATTTT
CASSLRGLADTQYF
>14|TRBD1|TRBJ2-7|TRBV7-8|-
TGTGCCAGCAGATCGGGACAGGGGGCCGACGAGCAGTACTTC
CASRSGQGADEQYF
>14|-|TRBJ1-1|TRBV9|-
TGTGCCAGCAGCTCCAGGGGCGGGTACACTGAAGCTTTCTTT
CASSSRGGYTEAFF
>12|-|TRBJ1-2|TRBV29-1|-
TGCAGCGTTGACGCAGGTTCCTATGGCTACACCTTC
CSVDAGSYGYTF
>15|TRBD1|TRBJ1-2|TRBV4-1|-
TGCGCCAGCAGCCAGGACAGGGGGGTATACTATGGCTACACCTTC
CASSQDRGVYYGYTF
>14|-|TRBJ2-7|TRBV9|-
TGTGCCAGCAGCGTAGGTTCAGGGGAATACGAGCAGTACTTC
CASSVGSGEYEQYF
>13|-|TRBJ1-1|TRBV6-6|-
TGTGCCAGCAGTTACAGAGGGAACACTGAAGCTTTCTTT
CASSYRGNTEAFF
>15|-|TRBJ1-5|TRBV2|-
TGTGCCAGCAGTGAATACACCAAGAGCAATCAGCCCCAGCATTTT
CASSEYTKSNQPQHF
>18|-|TRBJ2-1|TRBV6-1|once
TGTGCCAGCAGTGAACCTACTTCCGCAATAAGCTCCTACAATGAGCAGTTCTTC
CASSEPTSAISSYNEQFF
>18|-|TRBJ2-3|TRBV11-3|-
TGTGCCAGCAGCTTAGGGTTGGGCGGGGTGTGGGTCGCAGATACGCAGTATTTT
CASSLGLGGVWVADTQYF
>15|TRBD2|TRBJ2-5|TRBV9|-
TGTGCCAGCAGCTCAACGGCCCAGCGGGGGGCGGCACAGTACTTC
CASSSTAQRGAAQYF